This T cell receptor (beta chain) was profiled in a study of T cells in Graves' hyperthyroidism and ophthalmopathy. General study results and limits: Most expanded thyroid clonotypes above 0.001 also appeared in blood.

There are many counts of this clonotype. The antigen remains undetermined. RNA transcripts gave rise to amplified TCR beta CDR3 regions. During a first-round RT-PCR of the TCR CDR3, the HTBI primer set was used. TCRdb passed the multiplex PCR reads through MiXCR, listing each CDR3 protein once. The table includes roughly 650,000 distinct CDR3 sequences, roughly 16% detected once. The germline V gene encodes CDR1 SGHAT and CDR2 FQNNGV. This CDR3 is built from 17 residues. With V trimmed by 2 bases and J by 1 base, 9 bases remained unmatched. Diagnosis rested on symptoms, serum thyroxine and TRAb, thyroid ultrasound, and orbital computed tomography.

The clonotype originates from a woman aged 35 to 49 with Graves' ophthalmopathy. The source material was blood. This chain links TRBV11-2 with TRBJ2-5, with 8 positions matching TRBD1. CDR3 in amino acids: CASSLWPRGPPQETQYF. For the CDR3, the DNA is TGTGCCAGCAGCTTATGGCCCAGGGGGCCCCCCCAAGAGACCCAGTACTTC.